This TCR beta chain was captured by sequencing in a study of T cell repertoires in cytomegalovirus infection. Across the study: Shared public TCR beta signatures pointed to both CMV infection and a matching HLA type. Study-level findings and limits: People with CMV and the relevant HLA were identified by cumulative public TCR beta family frequency. There were HLA-C-restricted CMV-specific TCR beta clonotypes dominating the ex vivo response.

TCRdb independently ran MiXCR on the reads; one entry per CDR3 protein. In the table there are roughly 920,000 distinct CDR3 sequences, about 33% of which are singletons. In this sample, this clonotype turned up a few times. No antigen is known for it. The CDR3 extends over 17 amino acids. From germline, CDR1 is MNHEY and CDR2 SVGEGT. V lost 5 bases, J lost 5 bases, and 19 bases lay in between. V usage is TRBV6-2 or TRBV6-3 and J usage is TRBJ1-6, with D possibly being TRBD1 (5 bases). This material consisted of cultured CD8+ T cells from PBMCs, taken from culture after CMV antigen stimulation. The sequence was obtained from a human donor in good health (CMV status not recorded). Some clones in this sample may be carry-over from other donors' samples. CDR3 sequence: CASSREQVPYHNSPLHF. The CDR3 nucleotides read TGTGCCAGCAGTCGGGAACAGGTTCCCTATCATAATTCACCCCTCCACTTT.